The T cell receptor (beta chain) under discussion was sequenced for a study of identical twins. Study results and caveats: With abundant cord blood beta clonotypes, insertions were fewer; memory repertoires showed no such pattern.

Carrying unique molecular identifiers, the cDNA also gained a universal primer site through template switching. Each CDR3 protein is one row after TCRdb ran MiXCR on the 5' RACE reads. The table has about 200,000 distinct CDR3 sequences, less than 9.5% seen once; the top ten hold 5% to 6.5%. The CDR3 contains 15 residues. CDR1 is MNHNS, CDR2 SASEGT, per germline. V lost 2 bases and J lost 9; bases outside the gene matches: 7. This clonotype was seen a handful of times. Its specificity is unknown. The specimen was memory (CD45RO+) T cells sorted from blood. The chain couples TRBV6-1 to TRBJ2-1; 10 bases line up with TRBD1. The receptor was isolated from a young woman in good health. The CDR3 loop reads CASSERDRGILEQFF. The CDR3 DNA sequence: TGTGCCAGCAGTGAAAGGGACAGGGGCATCCTTGAGCAGTTCTTC.